Listed below are T cell receptor beta chains from one sample, sequenced in a study of regulatory T cells in long-lasting Graves disease. TCRdb re-called the multiplex PCR reads with MiXCR, one entry per CDR3 protein. The sample shows about 460,000 distinct CDR3 sequences, roughly 23% of them seen only once. The source was peripheral blood mononuclear cells (PBMCs), collected when the disease was refractory, from a patient treated with antithyroid drugs. The receptors stem from a female donor with Graves disease. Each CDR3 is given with its conserved first and last residue.

J gene | V gene | CDR3 protein
TRBJ1-4 | TRBV28 | CASSWGNRGGEKLFF
TRBJ2-7 | TRBV20-1 | CSAEVDRLYEQYF
TRBJ2-7 | TRBV6-9 | CASSYSEARSSYEQYF
TRBJ2-2 | TRBV27 | CASGGEAGELFF
TRBJ1-5 | TRBV7-2 | CASSLLPGRLNQPQHF
TRBJ2-2 | TRBV7-2 | CASSLGVWNTGELFF
TRBJ1-6 | TRBV7-3 | CASSLGVNNSPLHF
TRBJ2-7 | TRBV7-2 | CASSLDRGPIEQYF
TRBJ2-7 | TRBV15 | CATYDSGRLGEQYF
TRBJ1-1 | TRBV19 | CASSIQGPNTEAFF
TRBJ2-4 | TRBV28 | CASRSTGANIQYF
TRBJ2-3 | TRBV28 | CASSPRARGPPPSTDTQYF
TRBJ2-1 | TRBV28 | CASSLSGGSYNEQFF
TRBJ1-5 | TRBV28 | CASMLGRGNQPQHF
TRBJ1-5 | TRBV4-1 | CASSQNPDRVGNQPQHF
TRBJ2-7 | TRBV12-3/TRBV12-4 | CASSLDRGRYEQYF
TRBJ2-5 | TRBV11-3 | CASSLDLRRLAGGDETQYF
TRBJ2-7 | TRBV10-3 | CAISESLADNSYEQYF
TRBJ1-1 | TRBV19 | CASGQGRYTEAFF
TRBJ1-1 | TRBV12-3/TRBV12-4 | CASTPRQGGTEAFF
TRBJ2-7 | TRBV7-2 | CASSSDRSSSYEQYF
TRBJ1-3 | TRBV9 | CASSAGAQPFISGNTIYF
TRBJ2-1 | TRBV2 | CASSDPDEQFF
TRBJ1-5 | TRBV19 | CASTLGVINQPQHF
TRBJ2-2 | TRBV20-1 | CSARGSLNTGELFF
TRBJ1-2 | TRBV6-1 | CASSPRWGNYGYTF
TRBJ1-2 | TRBV7-2 | CASSLREYGYTF
TRBJ2-1 | TRBV28 | CASSLASTGFEQFF
TRBJ2-5 | TRBV11-2 | CASSFRRGGQETQYF
TRBJ2-7 | TRBV4-3 | CASSQTSGSKAVKPPDYEQYF
TRBJ1-2 | TRBV28 | CASRSTGGDGYTF
TRBJ1-2 | TRBV5-5 | CASRLDNGYTF
TRBJ2-7 | TRBV20-1 | CSANGPAWGGSYEQYF
TRBJ2-7 | TRBV2 | CASGGTGREQYF
TRBJ1-1 | TRBV10-3 | CAITTDRGNTEAFF
TRBJ2-5 | TRBV20-1 | CSARVRVQETQYF
TRBJ2-5 | TRBV6-1 | CASRPGLAGGTQYF
TRBJ2-2 | TRBV19 | CASSILAGGPRTGELFF
TRBJ2-2 | TRBV11-2 | CASSLRTGTGELFF
TRBJ2-7 | TRBV4-1 | CASRPQGSSYEQYF